The clone carrying this T cell receptor beta chain was counted at least ten times. Lactation, pregnancy, other autoimmune disease or uncontrolled infection led to exclusion of patients. This entry comes from a study of T cells in Graves' hyperthyroidism and ophthalmopathy. CDR1 SNHLY and CDR2 FYNNEI come from the germline V gene. V lost 7 bases, J lost 0 bases, and 13 bases lay in between. The CDR3 length is 14 residues. RNA transcripts served as the template for amplifying TCR beta CDR3 regions. In the first-round RT-PCR of the TCR CDR3, the HTBI primer set was used. TCRdb itself ran the multiplex PCR reads through MiXCR, one entry per CDR3 protein. Seen here are a few hundred thousand distinct CDR3 sequences, about 20% observed once, and the top ten hold about 26%.

Sequencing input: blood. This TCR came from a man between 18 and 29 years old with Graves' hyperthyroidism. V gene TRBV2 combines with J gene TRBJ2-7; D is uncertain. The CDR3 loop reads CASTDPTSSYEQYF. The CDR3 region has the DNA TGTGCCAGCACGGACCCGACGAGCTCCTACGAGCAGTACTTC.